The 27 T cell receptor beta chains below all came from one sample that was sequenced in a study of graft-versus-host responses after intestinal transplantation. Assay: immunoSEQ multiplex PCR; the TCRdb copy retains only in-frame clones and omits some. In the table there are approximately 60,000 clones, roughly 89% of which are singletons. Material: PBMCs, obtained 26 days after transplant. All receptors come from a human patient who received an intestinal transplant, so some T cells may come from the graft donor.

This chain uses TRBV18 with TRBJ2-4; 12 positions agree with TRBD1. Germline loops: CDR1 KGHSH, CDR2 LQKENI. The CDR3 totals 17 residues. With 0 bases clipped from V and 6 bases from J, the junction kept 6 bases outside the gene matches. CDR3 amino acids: CASSPPTGQGATNIQYF. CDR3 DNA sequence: TGTGCCAGCTCACCACCTACGGGACAGGGGGCAACAAACATTCAGTACTTC.

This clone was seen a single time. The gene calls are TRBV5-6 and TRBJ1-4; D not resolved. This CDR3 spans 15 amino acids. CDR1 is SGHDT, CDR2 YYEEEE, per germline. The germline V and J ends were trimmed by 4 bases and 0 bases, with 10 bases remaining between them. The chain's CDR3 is CASSPGPTTNEKLFF. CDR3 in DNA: TGTGCCAGCAGCCCTGGCCCGACAACTAATGAAAAACTGTTTTTT.

Written as DNA, the CDR3 is TGTGCCAGCAGTGAACGGAAGAGCAGGGGCTACGAGCAGTACGTC. Encoded protein: CASSERKSRGYEQYV. The J gene is TRBJ2-7, the V gene TRBV6-1; TRBD1 is a possible D gene (6 bases). The germline V gene has CDR1 MNHNS and CDR2 SASEGT. CDR3 length: 15 residues. V dropped 2 bases and J dropped 3 bases, with 14 bases sitting between them.

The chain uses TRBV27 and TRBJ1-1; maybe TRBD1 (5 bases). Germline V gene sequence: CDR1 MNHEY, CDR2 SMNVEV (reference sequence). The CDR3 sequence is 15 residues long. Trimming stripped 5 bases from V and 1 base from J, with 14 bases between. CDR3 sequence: CASSPPPQGNTEAFF. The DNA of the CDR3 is TGTGCCAGCAGTCCACCTCCCCAGGGGAACACTGAAGCTTTCTTT.

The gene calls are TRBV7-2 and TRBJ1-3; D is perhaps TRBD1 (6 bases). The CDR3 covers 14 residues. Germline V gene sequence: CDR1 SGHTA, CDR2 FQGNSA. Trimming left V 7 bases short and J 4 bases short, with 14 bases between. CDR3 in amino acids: CASNNIGTGNTIYF. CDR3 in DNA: TGTGCCAGCAACAATATAGGGACAGGAAACACCATATATTTT. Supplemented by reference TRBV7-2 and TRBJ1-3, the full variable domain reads GAGVSQSPSNKVTEKGKDVELRCDPISGHTALYWYRQSLGQGLEFLIYFQGNSAPDKSGLPSDRFSAERTGGSVSTLTIQRTQQEDSAVYLCASNNIGTGNTIYFGEGSWLTVV.

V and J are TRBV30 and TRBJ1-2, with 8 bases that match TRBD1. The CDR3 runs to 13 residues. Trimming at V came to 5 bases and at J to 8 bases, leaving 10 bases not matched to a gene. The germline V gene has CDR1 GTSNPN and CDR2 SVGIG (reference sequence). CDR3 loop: CAWQSQGAWGYTF. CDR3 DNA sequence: TGTGCCTGGCAATCTCAGGGGGCTTGGGGCTACACCTTC.

CDR3 nucleotide sequence: TGTGCCCGTGGAGATACGAACACCGGGGAGCTGTTTTTT. Translating gives CARGDTNTGELFF. The rearrangement joins TRBV2 to TRBJ2-2; unclear D gene. The CDR3 has 13 amino acids. The ends were cut back, 11 bases at V and 0 bases at J, with 10 bases in the middle. From germline, CDR1 is SNHLY and CDR2 FYNNEI.

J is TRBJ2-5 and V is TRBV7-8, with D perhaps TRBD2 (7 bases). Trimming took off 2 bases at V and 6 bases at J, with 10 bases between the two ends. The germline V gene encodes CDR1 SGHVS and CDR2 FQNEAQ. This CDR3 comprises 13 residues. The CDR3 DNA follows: TGTGCCAGCAGCTTAAGCGGGACACAGACCCAGTACTTC. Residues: CASSLSGTQTQYF.

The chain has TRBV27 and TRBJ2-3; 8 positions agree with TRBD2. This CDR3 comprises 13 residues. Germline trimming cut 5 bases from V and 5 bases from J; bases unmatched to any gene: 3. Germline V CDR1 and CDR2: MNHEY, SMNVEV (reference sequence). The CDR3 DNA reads TGTGCCAGCAGTACCCTAGCGGGAGATACGCAGTATTTT. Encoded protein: CASSTLAGDTQYF.

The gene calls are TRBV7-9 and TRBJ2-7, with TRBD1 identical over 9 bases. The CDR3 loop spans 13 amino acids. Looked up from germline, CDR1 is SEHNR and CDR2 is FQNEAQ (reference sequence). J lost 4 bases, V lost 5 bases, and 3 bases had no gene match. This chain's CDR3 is CASSKDRGYEQYV. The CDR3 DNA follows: TGTGCCAGCAGCAAAGACAGGGGGTACGAGCAGTACGTC.

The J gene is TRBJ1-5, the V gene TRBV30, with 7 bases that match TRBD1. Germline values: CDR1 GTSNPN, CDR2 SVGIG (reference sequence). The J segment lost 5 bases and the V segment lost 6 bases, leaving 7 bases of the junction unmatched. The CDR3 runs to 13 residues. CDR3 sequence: CACPGQEDQPQHF. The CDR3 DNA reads TGTGCCTGTCCTGGACAGGAGGATCAGCCCCAGCATTTT.

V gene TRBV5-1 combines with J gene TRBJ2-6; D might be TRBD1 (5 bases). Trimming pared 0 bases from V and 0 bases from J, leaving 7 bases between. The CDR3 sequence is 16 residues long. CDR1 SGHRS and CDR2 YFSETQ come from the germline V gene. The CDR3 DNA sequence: TGCGCCAGCAGCTTGGAGGGGATCTCTGGGGCCAACGTCCTGACTTTC. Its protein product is CASSLEGISGANVLTF.

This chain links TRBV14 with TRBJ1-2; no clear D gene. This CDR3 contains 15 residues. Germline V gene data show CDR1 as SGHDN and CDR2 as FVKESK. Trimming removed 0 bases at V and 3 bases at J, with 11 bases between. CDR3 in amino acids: CASSQEAGAYYGYTF. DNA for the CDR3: TGTGCCAGCAGCCAAGAGGCAGGCGCCTACTATGGCTACACCTTC. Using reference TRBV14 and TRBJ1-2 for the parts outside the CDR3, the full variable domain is EAGVTQFPSHSVIEKGQTVTLRCDPISGHDNLYWYRRVMGKEIKFLLHFVKESKQDESGMPNNRFLAERTGGTYSTLKVQPAELEDSGVYFCASSQEAGAYYGYTFGSGTRLTVV.

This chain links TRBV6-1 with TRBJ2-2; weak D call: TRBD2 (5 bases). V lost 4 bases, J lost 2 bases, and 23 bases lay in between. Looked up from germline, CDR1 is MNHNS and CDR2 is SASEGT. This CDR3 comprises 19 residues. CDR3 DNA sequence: TGTGCCAGCAGTGCCGGGATCCACGGGATGGATATAAACACCGGGGAGCTGTTTTTT. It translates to CASSAGIHGMDINTGELFF.

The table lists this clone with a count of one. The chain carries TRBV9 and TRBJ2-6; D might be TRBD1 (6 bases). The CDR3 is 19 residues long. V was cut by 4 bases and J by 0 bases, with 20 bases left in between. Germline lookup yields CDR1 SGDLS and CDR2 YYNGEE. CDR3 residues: CASSYGQPAPHSGANVLTF. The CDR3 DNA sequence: TGTGCCAGCAGCTATGGACAGCCCGCCCCCCACTCTGGGGCCAACGTCCTGACTTTC.

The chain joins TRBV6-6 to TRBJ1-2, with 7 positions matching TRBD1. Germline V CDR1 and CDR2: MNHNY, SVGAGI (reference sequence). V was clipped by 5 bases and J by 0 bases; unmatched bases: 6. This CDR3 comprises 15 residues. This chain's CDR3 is CASSITGTANYGYTF. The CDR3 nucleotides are TGTGCCAGCAGTATCACCGGGACAGCTAACTATGGCTACACCTTC.

The CDR3 sequence is CASSPGSSNQPQHF. CDR3 nucleotides: TGTGCCAGCAGTCCCGGGAGTAGCAATCAGCCCCAGCATTTT. The chain links TRBV27 to TRBJ1-5; D is unclear. The CDR3 sequence is 14 residues long. Trimming removed 5 bases at V and 0 bases at J, with 8 bases between. Germline CDR1 and CDR2: MNHEY and SMNVEV (reference sequence).

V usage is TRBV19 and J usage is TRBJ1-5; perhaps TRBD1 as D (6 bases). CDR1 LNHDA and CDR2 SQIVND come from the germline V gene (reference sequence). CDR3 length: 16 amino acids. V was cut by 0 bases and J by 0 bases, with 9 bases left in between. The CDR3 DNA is TGTGCCAGTAGTATAGAAGGACAGCTTAGCAATCAGCCCCAGCATTTT. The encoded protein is CASSIEGQLSNQPQHF.

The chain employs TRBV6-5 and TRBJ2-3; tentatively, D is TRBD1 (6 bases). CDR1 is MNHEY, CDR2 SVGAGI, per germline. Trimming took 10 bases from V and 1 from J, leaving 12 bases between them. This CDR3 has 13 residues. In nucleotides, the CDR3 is TGTGCCACCCAACAGGGCCGCACAGATACGCAGTATTTT. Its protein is CATQQGRTDTQYF.

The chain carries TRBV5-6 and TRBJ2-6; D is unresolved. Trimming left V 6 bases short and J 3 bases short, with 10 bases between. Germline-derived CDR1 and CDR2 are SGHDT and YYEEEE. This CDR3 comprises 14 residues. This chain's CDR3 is CASTQRYGANVLTF. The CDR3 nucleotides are TGTGCCAGCACCCAGAGGTATGGGGCCAACGTCCTGACTTTC. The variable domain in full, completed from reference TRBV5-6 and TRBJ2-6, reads DAGVTQSPTHLIKTRGQQVTLRCSPKSGHDTVSWYQQALGQGPQFIFQYYEEEERQRGNFPDRFSGHQFPNYSSELNVNALLLGDSALYLCASTQRYGANVLTFGAGSRLTVL.

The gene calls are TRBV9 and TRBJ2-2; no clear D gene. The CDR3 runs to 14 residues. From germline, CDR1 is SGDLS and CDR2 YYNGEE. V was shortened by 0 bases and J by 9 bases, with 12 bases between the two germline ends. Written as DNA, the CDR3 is TGTGCCAGCAGCGTAGCTCCCCCCGCGCGGGAGCTGTTTTTT. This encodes CASSVAPPARELFF.

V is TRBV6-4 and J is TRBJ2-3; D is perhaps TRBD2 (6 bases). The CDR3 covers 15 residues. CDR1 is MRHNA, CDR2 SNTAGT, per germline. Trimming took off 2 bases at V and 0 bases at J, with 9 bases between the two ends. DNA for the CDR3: TGTGCCAGCAGTGACGTTGCGGGGAGCACAGATACGCAGTATTTT. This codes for CASSDVAGSTDTQYF.

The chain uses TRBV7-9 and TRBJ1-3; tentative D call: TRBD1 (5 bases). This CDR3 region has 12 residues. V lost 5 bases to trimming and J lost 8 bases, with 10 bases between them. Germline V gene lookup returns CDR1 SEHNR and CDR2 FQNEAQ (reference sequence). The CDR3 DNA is TGTGCCAGCAGCCCCGACAGTTACACCATATATTTT. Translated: CASSPDSYTIYF.

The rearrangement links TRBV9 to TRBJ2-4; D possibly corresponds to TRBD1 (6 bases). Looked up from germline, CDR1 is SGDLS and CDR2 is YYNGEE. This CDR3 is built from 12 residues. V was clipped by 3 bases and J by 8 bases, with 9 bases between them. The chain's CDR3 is CASSAQGHIQYF. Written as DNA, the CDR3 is TGTGCCAGCAGCGCACAGGGACACATTCAGTACTTC.

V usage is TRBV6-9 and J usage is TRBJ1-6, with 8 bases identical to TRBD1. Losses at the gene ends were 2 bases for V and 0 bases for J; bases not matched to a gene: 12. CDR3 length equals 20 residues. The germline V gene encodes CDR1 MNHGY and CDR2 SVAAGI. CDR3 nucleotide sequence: TGTGCCAGCAGTTATCCCGATAGGACAGGGCTTAGCTCCTATAATTCACCCCTCCACTTT. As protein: CASSYPDRTGLSSYNSPLHF.

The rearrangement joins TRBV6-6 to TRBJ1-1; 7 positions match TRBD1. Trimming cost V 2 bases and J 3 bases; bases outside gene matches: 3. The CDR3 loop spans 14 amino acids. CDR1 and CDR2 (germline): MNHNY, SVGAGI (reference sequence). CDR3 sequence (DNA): TGTGCCAGCAGTTACCCGGGACAGTACACTGAAGCTTTCTTT. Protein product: CASSYPGQYTEAFF.

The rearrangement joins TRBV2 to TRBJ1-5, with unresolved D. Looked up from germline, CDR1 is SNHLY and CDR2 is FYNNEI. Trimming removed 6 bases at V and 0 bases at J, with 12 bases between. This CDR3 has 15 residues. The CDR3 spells CASRGTENSNQPQHF. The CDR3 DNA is TGTGCCAGCAGGGGTACAGAAAATAGCAATCAGCCCCAGCATTTT.